The T cell receptor beta chain described here comes from a study of regulatory T cells in long-lasting Graves disease. Turning to the study itself: Graves' patients, newly diagnosed, had taken antithyroid drugs under 3 months.

V was clipped by 7 bases and J by 5 bases; unmatched bases: 17. Germline assignment: CDR1 MDHEN and CDR2 SYDVKM. CDR3 length: 19 amino acids. Time point defined: newly diagnosed GD, antithyroid drugs for less than 3 months. After RNA was extracted from PBMCs, the TCR library was made from it. The TCR beta library used iRepertoire HTBI primers with Arm-PCR amplification of CDR3. MiXCR was run by TCRdb on the multiplex PCR reads, yielding one entry per CDR3 protein. The sample shows approximately 400,000 distinct CDR3 sequences, 14% to 15% of them seen only once. This sample also belongs to another study, concerning T cells in Graves' hyperthyroidism and ophthalmopathy. That paper states: In blood, most of the thyroid clonotypes expanded above 0.001 were also present.

The V and J genes are TRBV28 and TRBJ2-1; TRBD2 matches 13 bases. The sequence was obtained from a woman aged 25-40 years with Graves disease. The sample here was peripheral blood mononuclear cells (PBMCs), taken at new diagnosis, from a patient treated with antithyroid drugs. CDR3 in DNA: TGTGCCAGCATTCCTAGAGGACTAGCGGGAGTTTCCCTCCACAATGAGCAGTTCTTC. Its protein product is CASIPRGLAGVSLHNEQFF.